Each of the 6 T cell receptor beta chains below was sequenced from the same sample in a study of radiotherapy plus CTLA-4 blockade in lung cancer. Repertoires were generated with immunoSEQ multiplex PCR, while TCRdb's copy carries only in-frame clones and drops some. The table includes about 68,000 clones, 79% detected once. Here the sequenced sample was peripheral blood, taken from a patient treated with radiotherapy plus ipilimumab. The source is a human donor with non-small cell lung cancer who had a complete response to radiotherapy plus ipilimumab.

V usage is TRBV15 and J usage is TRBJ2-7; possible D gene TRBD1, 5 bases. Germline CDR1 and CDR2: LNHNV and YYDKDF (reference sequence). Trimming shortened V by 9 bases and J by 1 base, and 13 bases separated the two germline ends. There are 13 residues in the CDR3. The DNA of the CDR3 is TGTGCCACGCGCAGACAGTCTTCCTACGAGCAGTACTTC. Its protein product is CATRRQSSYEQYF.

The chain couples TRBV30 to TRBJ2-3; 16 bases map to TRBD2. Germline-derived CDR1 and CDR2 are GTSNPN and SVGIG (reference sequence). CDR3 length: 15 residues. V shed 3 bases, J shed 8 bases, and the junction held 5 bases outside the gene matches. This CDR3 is CAWRLGLAGGRTQYF. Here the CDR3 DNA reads TGTGCCTGGAGACTGGGACTAGCGGGGGGGCGTACGCAGTATTTT.

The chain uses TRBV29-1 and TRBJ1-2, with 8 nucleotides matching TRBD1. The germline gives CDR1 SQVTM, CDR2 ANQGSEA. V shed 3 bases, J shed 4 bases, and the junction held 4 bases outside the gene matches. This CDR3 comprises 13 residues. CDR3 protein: CSVDGQGGYGYTF. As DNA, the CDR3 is TGCAGCGTTGACGGACAGGGCGGCTATGGCTACACCTTC.

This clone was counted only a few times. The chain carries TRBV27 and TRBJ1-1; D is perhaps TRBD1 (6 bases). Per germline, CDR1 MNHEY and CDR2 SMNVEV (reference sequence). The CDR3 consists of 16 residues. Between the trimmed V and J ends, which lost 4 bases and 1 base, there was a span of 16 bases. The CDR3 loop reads CASSYLNRVGNTEAFF. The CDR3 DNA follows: TGTGCCAGCAGTTACCTCAACAGGGTCGGGAACACTGAAGCTTTCTTT.

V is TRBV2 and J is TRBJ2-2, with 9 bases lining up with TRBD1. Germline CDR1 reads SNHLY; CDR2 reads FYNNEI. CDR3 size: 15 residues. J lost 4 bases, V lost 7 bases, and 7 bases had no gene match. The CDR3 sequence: CASNFGTGITGELFF. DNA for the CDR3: TGTGCCAGCAACTTCGGGACAGGGATCACCGGGGAGCTGTTTTTT.

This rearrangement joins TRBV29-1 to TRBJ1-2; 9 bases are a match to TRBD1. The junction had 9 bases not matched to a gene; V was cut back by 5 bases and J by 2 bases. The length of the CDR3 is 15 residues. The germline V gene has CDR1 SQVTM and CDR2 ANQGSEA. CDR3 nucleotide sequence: TGCAGCGTTAGATTGGGGACAGGGAGGAACTATGGCTACACCTTC. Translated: CSVRLGTGRNYGYTF.